Each of the 18 T cell receptor beta chains below was sequenced from the same sample in a study of T cell therapy after organ transplantation. These receptors' targets are unknown. TCRdb's copy holds only in-frame clones and misses some; the assay was immunoSEQ multiplex PCR. This table has 45,000 to 60,000 clones, 94% appearing once. The sequences come from CD8+ T cells from blood, collected before autologous CMV-specific T cell therapy. These receptors all come from a human patient who had received a solid organ transplant and had CMV disease.

The chain uses TRBV27 and TRBJ2-1; D is possibly TRBD2 (6 bases). V was shortened by 4 bases and J by 6 bases, with 13 bases between the two germline ends. Germline V gives CDR1 MNHEY, CDR2 SMNVEV (reference sequence). The CDR3 extends over 14 amino acids. CDR3 sequence reads: CASSSGERGNEQFF. The CDR3 DNA follows: TGTGCCAGCAGTTCGGGGGAGAGGGGCAATGAGCAGTTCTTC.

This chain uses TRBV7-9 with TRBJ2-1; D may match TRBD1 or TRBD2 (5 bases each). CDR1 is SEHNR and CDR2 is FQNEAQ in the germline V gene (reference sequence). V was trimmed by 5 bases and J by 5 bases, leaving 13 bases between them. This CDR3 spans 14 amino acids. CDR3 in DNA: TGTGCCAGCAGCACCGGGGACCCTCACAATGAGCAGTTCTTC. This encodes CASSTGDPHNEQFF.

The V and J genes are TRBV19 and TRBJ1-1; 9 bases line up with TRBD1. Trimming at V came to 8 bases and at J to 2 bases, leaving 9 bases not matched to a gene. This CDR3 is built from 15 residues. Germline CDR1 is LNHDA and CDR2 is SQIVND (reference sequence). CDR3 DNA sequence: TGTGCCAGTGACAACCGACAGGGGGGAAACACTGAAGCTTTCTTT. Translated: CASDNRQGGNTEAFF.

The chain recombines TRBV27 with TRBJ2-3; weak D call: TRBD2 (5 bases). Germline V gives CDR1 MNHEY, CDR2 SMNVEV (reference sequence). Trimming left V 7 bases short and J 3 bases short, with 17 bases between. The length of the CDR3 is 15 residues. The DNA of the CDR3 is TGTGCCAGCATTGGGTACGGGGAACTGACAGATACGCAGTATTTT. Residues: CASIGYGELTDTQYF.

The rearrangement uses TRBV6-5 and TRBJ1-2; D remains ambiguous. The length of the CDR3 is 13 residues. V lost 5 bases and J 2 bases, leaving 9 bases between the germline ends. The germline V gene encodes CDR1 MNHEY and CDR2 SVGAGI. CDR3 nucleotides: TGTGCCAGCAGTGAAACGCTGAACTATGGCTACACCTTC. This codes for CASSETLNYGYTF.

The rearrangement uses TRBV6-5 and TRBJ1-2; a weak D match, TRBD1 (5 bases). Trimming shortened V by 11 bases and J by 6 bases, and 13 bases separated the two germline ends. Looked up from germline, CDR1 is MNHEY and CDR2 is SVGAGI. The CDR3 is 11 residues long. CDR3 amino acids: CAASPGDGYTF. The CDR3 region has the DNA TGTGCCGCTTCCCCGGGGGATGGCTACACCTTC.

On this clone: At one boundary the junction diverges from the germline segment, which might be a read error. CDR3 coding DNA: TGCGCCAGCAGCCAAGAATGGACTGTTCCATACGGGCAGTACTTC. Translating it yields CASSQEWTVPYGQYF. The chain joins TRBV4-1 to TRBJ2-7; the D gene is possibly TRBD2 (5 bases). The CDR3 is made up of 15 amino acids. CDR1 is MGHRA, CDR2 YSYEKL, per germline.

This chain joins TRBV7-9 and TRBJ2-7, with a possible D match to TRBD1 (6 bases). The length of the CDR3 is 12 residues. Trimming took 5 bases from V and 6 from J, leaving 11 bases between them. Germline CDR1 SEHNR, CDR2 FQNEAQ (reference sequence). In DNA form, the CDR3 reads TGTGCCAGCAGCGGGTCAGGGGTCGAGCAGTACTTC. This encodes CASSGSGVEQYF. Looking up the rest from reference TRBV7-9 and TRBJ2-7 gives the full variable domain: DTGVSQNPRHKITKRGQNVTFRCDPISEHNRLYWYRQTLGQGPEFLTYFQNEAQLEKSRLLSDRFSAERPKGSFSTLEIQRTEQGDSAMYLCASSGSGVEQYFGPGTRLTVT.

The rearrangement uses TRBV27 and TRBJ2-2; no clear D. The CDR3 runs to 16 residues. In germline, CDR1 is MNHEY, CDR2 SMNVEV (reference sequence). Trimming took 3 bases from V and 2 from J, leaving 13 bases between them. The CDR3 protein is CASSLERTGNTGELFF. For the CDR3, the DNA is TGTGCCAGCAGTTTGGAAAGGACGGGCAACACCGGGGAGCTGTTTTTT.

This rearrangement joins TRBV6-5 to TRBJ2-7; a possible D gene is TRBD1 (6 bases). Per the germline V gene, CDR1 is MNHEY and CDR2 is SVGAGI. With 2 bases removed from V and 3 bases from J, the gap between germline ends came to 8 bases. CDR3 length: 13 residues. The CDR3: CASSYTGSYEQYF. CDR3 bases: TGTGCCAGCAGTTACACAGGGAGCTACGAGCAGTACTTC.

The chain has TRBV6-5 and TRBJ1-2, with unresolved D. Germline assignment: CDR1 MNHEY and CDR2 SVGAGI. Deletions cut 0 bases from V and 6 bases from J, with 8 bases between. This CDR3 is built from 13 residues. CDR3 sequence: CASSYSGADGYTF. DNA for the CDR3: TGTGCCAGCAGTTACTCGGGTGCGGATGGCTACACCTTC.

The genes are TRBV19 and TRBJ1-4; a weak D match, TRBD1 (5 bases). V lost 3 bases to trimming and J lost 6 bases, with 11 bases between them. Germline values: CDR1 LNHDA, CDR2 SQIVND (reference sequence). The CDR3 has 14 residues. The CDR3 DNA is TGTGCCAGTAGTATGGGGCAGTGGGATGAAAAACTGTTTTTT. Amino acid sequence: CASSMGQWDEKLFF.

The chain carries TRBV6-5 and TRBJ2-1; 8 bases map to TRBD2. CDR1 MNHEY and CDR2 SVGAGI come from the germline V gene. V lost 6 bases and J lost 16; bases outside the gene matches: 14. The CDR3 covers 13 residues. The CDR3 region is CASRPYGAGVEFF. DNA of the CDR3: TGTGCCAGCAGGCCCTATGGAGCGGGAGTAGAATTCTTC.

Concerning this clone: The same CDR3 arises from other DNA sequences in this sample as well. The chain has TRBV5-1 and TRBJ1-1; D is unresolved. Germline assignment: CDR1 SGHRS and CDR2 YFSETQ. V was trimmed by 2 bases and J by 4 bases, leaving 3 bases between them. The CDR3 covers 11 residues. CDR3 sequence reads: CASSLGTEAFF. CDR3 sequence (DNA): TGCGCCAGCAGCTTAGGCACTGAAGCTTTCTTT.

The chain combines TRBV5-6 with TRBJ2-2; D call uncertain. V dropped 0 bases and J dropped 3 bases, with 3 bases sitting between them. In germline, CDR1 is SGHDT, CDR2 YYEEEE. CDR3 size: 13 residues. CDR3 region: CASSLGDTGELFF. The CDR3 bases are TGTGCCAGCAGCTTGGGGGACACCGGGGAGCTGTTTTTT.

The chain links TRBV4-3 to TRBJ2-7; D gene uncertain. CDR3 length: 14 amino acids. V was trimmed by 0 bases and J by 2 bases, leaving 8 bases between them. Germline CDR1 reads LGHNA; CDR2 reads YSLEER. The CDR3 here is CASSQDYAAYEQYF. CDR3 DNA: TGCGCCAGCAGCCAAGATTATGCGGCCTACGAGCAGTACTTC.

The chain combines TRBV6-5 with TRBJ2-7, with 7 bases identical to TRBD1. The CDR3 contains 14 residues. CDR1 and CDR2 (germline): MNHEY, SVGAGI. Trimming removed 5 bases from V and 2 bases from J; junction bases left unmatched: 6. CDR3 bases: TGTGCCAGCAGTCTAACCGGGACAGCCTACGAGCAGTACTTC. Residues: CASSLTGTAYEQYF.

The rearrangement links TRBV14 to TRBJ2-6; no clear D gene. V was shortened by 3 bases and J by 0 bases, with 6 bases between the two germline ends. The CDR3 covers 15 residues. Germline CDR1 SGHDN, CDR2 FVKESK. The CDR3: CASSQIPSGANVLTF. CDR3 in DNA: TGTGCCAGCAGCCAGATACCCTCTGGGGCCAACGTCCTGACTTTC. The variable domain in full, with the rest retrieved from reference TRBV14 and TRBJ2-6, is EAGVTQFPSHSVIEKGQTVTLRCDPISGHDNLYWYRRVMGKEIKFLLHFVKESKQDESGMPNNRFLAERTGGTYSTLKVQPAELEDSGVYFCASSQIPSGANVLTFGAGSRLTVL.